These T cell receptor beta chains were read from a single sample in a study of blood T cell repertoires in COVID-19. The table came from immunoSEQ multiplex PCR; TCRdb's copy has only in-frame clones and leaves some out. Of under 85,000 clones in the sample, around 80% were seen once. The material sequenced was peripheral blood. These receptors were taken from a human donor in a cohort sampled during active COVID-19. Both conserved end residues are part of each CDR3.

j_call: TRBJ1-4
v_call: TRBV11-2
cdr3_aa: CASSRTGGVEKLFF

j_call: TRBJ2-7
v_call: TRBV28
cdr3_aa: CASSHIDRALSYEQYF

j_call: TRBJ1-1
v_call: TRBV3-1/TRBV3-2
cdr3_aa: CASSGTGWNTEAFF

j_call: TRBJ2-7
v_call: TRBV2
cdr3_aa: CASTATGNPNYEQYF

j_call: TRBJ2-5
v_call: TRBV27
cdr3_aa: CASSQTSGGRETQYF

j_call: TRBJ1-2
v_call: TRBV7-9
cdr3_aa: CASSSEADYGYTF

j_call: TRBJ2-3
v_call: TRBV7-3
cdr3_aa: CASSPSPPGLAGDTQYF

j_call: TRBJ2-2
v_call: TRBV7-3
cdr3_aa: CASSLMGAGNPTGELFF

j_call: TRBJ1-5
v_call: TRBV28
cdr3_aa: CASRGAGQPQHF

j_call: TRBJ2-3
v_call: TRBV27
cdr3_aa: CASSFGGAPDTQYF

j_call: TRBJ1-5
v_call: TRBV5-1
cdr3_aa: CASSRGQGNQPQHF

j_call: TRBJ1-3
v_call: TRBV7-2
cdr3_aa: CASSLRGSPGNTIYF

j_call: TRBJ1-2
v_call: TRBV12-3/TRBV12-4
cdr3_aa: CASRPDSYHGYTF

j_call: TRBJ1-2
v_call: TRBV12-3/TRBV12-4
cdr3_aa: CASSADRTYGYTF

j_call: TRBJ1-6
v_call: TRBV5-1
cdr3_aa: CASTDTLNSPLHF

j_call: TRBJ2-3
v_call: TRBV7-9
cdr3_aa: CASSPGSVDTQYF

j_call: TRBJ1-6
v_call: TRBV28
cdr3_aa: CASSPGFNSPLHF

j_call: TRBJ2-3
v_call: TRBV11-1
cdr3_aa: CASSLAAAGGTDTQYF

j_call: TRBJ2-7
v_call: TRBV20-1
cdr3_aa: CSASILNRGHEQYF

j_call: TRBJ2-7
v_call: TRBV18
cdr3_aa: CASSPSSSGSYEQYF

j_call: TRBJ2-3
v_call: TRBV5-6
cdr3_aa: CASSLRGVDTQYF

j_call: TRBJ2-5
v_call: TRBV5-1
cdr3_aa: CASSFQATGRGETQYF

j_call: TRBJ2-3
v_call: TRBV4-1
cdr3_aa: CASSQGGGGNTDTQYF

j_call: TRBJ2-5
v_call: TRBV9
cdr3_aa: CASSVGSGLETQYF

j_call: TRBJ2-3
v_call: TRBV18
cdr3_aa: CASSPGAGVDTQYF

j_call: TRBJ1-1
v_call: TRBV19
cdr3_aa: CASSARDRQMNTEAFF

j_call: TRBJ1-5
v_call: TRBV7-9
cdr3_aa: CASSQDNQPQHF

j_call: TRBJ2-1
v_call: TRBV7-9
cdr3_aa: CASSLSDEQFF

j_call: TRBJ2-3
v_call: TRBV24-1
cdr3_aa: CATSDFSDRTDTQYF

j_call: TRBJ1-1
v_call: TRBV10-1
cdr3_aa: CASMEARNTEAFF

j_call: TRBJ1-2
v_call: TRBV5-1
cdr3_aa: CASSLELMVPGGYTF

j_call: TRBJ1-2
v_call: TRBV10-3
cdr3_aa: CAIGQGHGYTF

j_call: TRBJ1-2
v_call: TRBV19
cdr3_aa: CASSISGVNYGYTF

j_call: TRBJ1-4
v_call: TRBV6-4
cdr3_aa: CASSQVDTNEKLFF

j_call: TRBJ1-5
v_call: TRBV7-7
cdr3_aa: CASSLKSRVGQPQHF

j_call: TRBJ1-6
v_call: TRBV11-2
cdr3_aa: CASSLTAYNSPLHF

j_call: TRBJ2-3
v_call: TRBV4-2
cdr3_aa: CASSRAAGGTDTQYF

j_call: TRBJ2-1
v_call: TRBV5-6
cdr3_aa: CASLRTGPNEQFF

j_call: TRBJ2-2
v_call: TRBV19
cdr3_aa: CATRSGTENTGELFF

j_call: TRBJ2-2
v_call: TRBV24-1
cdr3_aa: CATSDPQGTGTGELFF

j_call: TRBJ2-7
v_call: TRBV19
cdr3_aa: CASSHNRKNSYEQYF

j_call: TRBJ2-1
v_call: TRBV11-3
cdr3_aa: CASSLGPYTGGQFF

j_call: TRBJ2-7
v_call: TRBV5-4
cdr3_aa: CASSRQGQGITYEQYF

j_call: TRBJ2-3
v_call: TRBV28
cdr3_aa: CASFPTGRVTDTQYF

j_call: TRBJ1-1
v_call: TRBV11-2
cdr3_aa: CASSLSDGGTEAFF

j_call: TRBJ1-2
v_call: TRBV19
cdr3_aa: CASSENRESGYGYTF

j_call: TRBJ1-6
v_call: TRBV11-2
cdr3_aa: CASSLWGGEANSPLHF

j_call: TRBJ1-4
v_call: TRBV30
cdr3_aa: CAWSVRAGEGKLFF

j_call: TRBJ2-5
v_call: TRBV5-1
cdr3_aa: CASSETATRQETQYF

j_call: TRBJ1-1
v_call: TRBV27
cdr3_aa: CASSRAERGTEAFF

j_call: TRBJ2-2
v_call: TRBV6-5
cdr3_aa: CASRGEGGPAGELFF

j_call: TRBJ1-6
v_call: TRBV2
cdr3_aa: CASRVDRGNSPLHF

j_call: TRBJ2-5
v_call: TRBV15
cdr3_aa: CATSRGSGGPEETQYF

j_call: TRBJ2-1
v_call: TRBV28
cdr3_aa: CASSPRSADEQFF

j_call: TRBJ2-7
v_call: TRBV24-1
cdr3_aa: CATSGGPGAYEQYF

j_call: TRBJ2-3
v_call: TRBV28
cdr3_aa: CASSLVAGGGTDTQYF

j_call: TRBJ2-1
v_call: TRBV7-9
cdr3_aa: CASSSGQGTYNEQFF

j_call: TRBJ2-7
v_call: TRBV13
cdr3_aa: CASSLGSSYEQYF